This is a list of T cell receptor beta chains from one sample in a study of type 1 regulatory T cells. TCRdb reprocessed the reads via MiXCR and lists one record per CDR3 protein. This sample carries about 59,000 distinct CDR3 sequences, 55% to 65% of them seen once, and the ten largest clones take approximately 1.8%. No antigen is known for these receptors. Material: cultured non-Tr1 T cells, either the whole culture or a sorted T cell fraction (not recorded which). Receptors were obtained from a human donor in good health. Both conserved end residues are part of each CDR3. The D gene is left open where the match is weak. Clone size is stated in some rows and not others, as once, few, many or a class when expanded.

D	size	V	J	CDR3	DNA
-	-	TRBV5-1	TRBJ2-1	CASRPPGGQPYNEQLF	TGCGCCAGCAGACCCCCCGGCGGACAACCATACAATGAGCAGCTCTTC
-	-	TRBV27	TRBJ2-2	CASSPHPGRNTGELFF	TGTGCCAGCAGTCCCCATCCGGGACGGAACACCGGGGAGCTGTTTTTT
-	-	TRBV6-6	TRBJ1-2	CASSPPTDVYGYTF	TGTGCCAGTAGCCCCCCGACAGATGTCTATGGCTACACCTTC
-	-	TRBV7-9	TRBJ2-3	CASSFDRDFDTQYF	TGTGCCAGCAGCTTCGATCGGGACTTCGATACGCAGTATTTT
-	few	TRBV5-1	TRBJ2-6	CASSSRGGDSGANVLTF	TGCGCCAGCAGCTCCCGCGGCGGGGACTCTGGGGCCAACGTCCTGACTTTC
-	-	TRBV4-1	TRBJ2-7	CASSQESVSYEQYF	TGCGCCAGCAGCCAAGAGTCGGTCTCCTACGAGCAGTACTTC
TRBD2	-	TRBV12-3/TRBV12-4	TRBJ2-3	CASSAGPGRDTQYF	TGTGCCAGCAGTGCCGGGCCCGGGAGGGATACGCAGTATTTT
-	-	TRBV5-1	TRBJ1-1	CASSRTRDTEAFF	TGCGCCAGCAGCCGAACACGGGACACTGAAGCTTTCTTT
-	-	TRBV2	TRBJ2-2	CASSESLPNTGELFF	TGTGCCAGCAGTGAATCCCTGCCGAACACCGGGGAGCTGTTTTTT
-	-	TRBV4-3	TRBJ1-2	CASSQDAGLSGYTF	TGCGCCAGCAGCCAAGATGCGGGACTCTCTGGCTACACCTTC
-	few	TRBV12-3/TRBV12-4	TRBJ1-1	CAAQGQSNTEAFF	TGTGCCGCCCAAGGACAGTCGAACACTGAAGCTTTCTTT
-	once	TRBV5-1	TRBJ2-1	CASSLVGSNEQFF	TGCGCCAGCAGCTTGGTGGGGTCCAATGAGCAGTTCTTC
TRBD2	-	TRBV5-6	TRBJ2-1	CASSWGRTSGKIYNEQFF	TGTGCCAGCAGCTGGGGGCGGACTAGCGGGAAGATCTACAATGAGCAGTTCTTC
-	-	TRBV2	TRBJ2-1	CASSLAIDEQFF	TGTGCCAGCAGTTTAGCGATCGATGAGCAGTTCTTC
-	-	TRBV6-6	TRBJ1-1	CASLGITEAFF	TGTGCCAGCTTGGGGATCACTGAAGCTTTCTTT
TRBD1	medium-sized	TRBV20-1	TRBJ1-2	CSASQGALGYTF	TGCAGTGCTAGTCAGGGGGCGCTTGGCTACACCTTC
-	few	TRBV12-1	TRBJ2-7	CASSNSAGVNEQYF	TGTGCCAGCAGCAATTCAGCGGGAGTAAACGAGCAGTACTTC
TRBD1	-	TRBV4-3	TRBJ2-5	CASSQGDRGVTETQYF	TGCGCCAGCAGCCAAGGTGACAGGGGAGTAACAGAGACCCAGTACTTC
-	once	TRBV12-3/TRBV12-4	TRBJ1-1	CASSLGVGNTEAFF	TGTGCCAGCAGTTTAGGGGTGGGGAACACTGAAGCTTTCTTT
-	-	TRBV6-1	TRBJ2-7	CASSEMGRVSTSSTYEQYF	TGTGCCAGCAGTGAAATGGGAAGGGTCTCTACTAGCAGCACCTACGAGCAGTACTTC
-	-	TRBV19	TRBJ1-6	CASNSGLRSPLHF	TGTGCCAGTAACTCAGGGTTACGGTCACCCCTCCACTTT
-	-	TRBV28	TRBJ2-7	CASRGTGPDEQYF	TGTGCCAGCAGGGGCACGGGGCCGGACGAGCAGTACTTC
-	-	TRBV30	TRBJ1-5	CAWGQSRNQPQHF	TGTGCCTGGGGACAGTCCCGCAATCAGCCCCAGCATTTT
-	-	TRBV25-1	TRBJ1-4	CAINRGVGEKLFF	TGTGCCATCAACCGGGGGGTGGGGGAAAAACTGTTTTTT
TRBD1	few	TRBV20-1	TRBJ1-2	CSAPGQGDGYTF	TGCAGTGCCCCGGGACAGGGGGACGGCTACACCTTC
TRBD2	few	TRBV4-1	TRBJ2-7	CASSQDGLAGAGEQYF	TGCGCCAGCAGCCAAGATGGACTAGCGGGAGCGGGTGAGCAGTACTTC
TRBD2	few	TRBV20-1	TRBJ2-7	CSANPSGSSYEQYF	TGCAGTGCGAATCCTAGCGGGAGCTCCTACGAGCAGTACTTC
-	few	TRBV10-3	TRBJ1-2	CASSYGGKVGGYTF	TGTGCCAGCAGCTACGGGGGGAAGGTGGGTGGCTACACCTTC
-	-	TRBV20-1	TRBJ2-7	CSASHGRGYEQYF	TGCAGTGCTAGTCACGGCAGGGGCTACGAGCAGTACTTC
-	-	TRBV5-1	TRBJ1-5	CASSLEGSGQPQHF	TGCGCCAGCAGCTTGGAGGGGAGCGGTCAGCCCCAGCATTTT
-	-	TRBV9	TRBJ2-2	CASMGENTGELFF	TGTGCCAGCATGGGGGAGAACACCGGGGAGCTGTTTTTT
TRBD2	-	TRBV7-2	TRBJ2-2	CASSPESGTTGELFF	TGTGCCAGCAGCCCAGAGAGCGGGACCACCGGGGAGCTGTTTTTT
-	-	TRBV4-2	TRBJ1-2	CASSQATGNNYGYTF	TGTGCCAGCAGCCAAGCGACAGGAAATAACTATGGCTACACCTTC
-	-	TRBV3-2	TRBJ2-2	CASSQNLGDGYHTGELFF	TGTGCCAGCAGCCAAAATTTAGGGGACGGATACCACACCGGGGAGCTGTTTTTT
TRBD1	-	TRBV12-3/TRBV12-4	TRBJ1-2	CASSFGDRGGYTF	TGTGCCAGCAGTTTTGGGGACAGGGGTGGCTACACCTTC
-	-	TRBV19	TRBJ2-3	CASSMGLVTTDTQYF	TGTGCCAGTAGTATGGGTTTGGTCACCACAGATACGCAGTATTTT
-	-	TRBV9	TRBJ2-1	CASSPPQTHNEQFF	TGTGCCAGCAGCCCGCCCCAGACTCACAATGAGCAGTTCTTC
TRBD2	once	TRBV5-1	TRBJ2-3	CASSLASGRGDTQYF	TGCGCCAGCAGCTTGGCTAGCGGGAGGGGTGATACGCAGTATTTT
-	medium-sized	TRBV7-9	TRBJ1-1	CASSLGDTPQAFF	TGTGCCAGCAGCTTAGGGGATACTCCGCAAGCTTTCTTT
TRBD2	few	TRBV6-2/TRBV6-3	TRBJ2-1	CASLGGRDGNEQFF	TGTGCCAGCTTGGGCGGGAGGGACGGTAATGAGCAGTTCTTC